The sequence of this T cell receptor (beta chain) was determined in a study of blood T cell repertoires in COVID-19. The germline CDR1 and CDR2 sequences are SGHRS and YFSETQ. V gave up 0 bases and J gave up 4 bases, with 12 bases separating them. CDR3 size: 15 residues. Seattle researchers signed up patients amid active infection and tracked them longitudinally. Authors' data handling: Reference gene primers were amplified, and this amplification served to estimate nucleated cell counts. Libraries were prepared by immunoSEQ multiplex PCR; TCRdb keeps only in-frame clonotypes and omits some of them. V and J calls and clone size are as listed in that table; D and trimming were resolved from the DNA. The top ten clones hold 8.1% of a sample with 150,000 to 200,000 clones, approximately 85% of them seen once. Only one count was recorded for this clone.

Sequenced sample: peripheral blood. The chain carries TRBV5-1 and TRBJ2-3; possible D gene TRBD2, 6 bases. The clonotype originates from a woman aged 55 to 70 with COVID-19, enrolled during active disease. DNA for the CDR3: TGCGCCAGCAGCTTGGGGGCTAGCGCTCCAGATACGCAGTATTTT. Translated: CASSLGASAPDTQYF.